Below are 6 T cell receptor beta chains sequenced from a single sample in a study of shared clonotypes between healthy human individuals. Terminally differentiated effector memory CD45RA+ cells were excluded by CCR7 positive selection of CD45RO-negative cells. Data came from immunoSEQ multiplex PCR; TCRdb stores just in-frame clones and leaves some out. This table has 1.5 million to 2.5 million clones, over 85% appearing once. Sequenced: naive CD8+ T cells sorted from blood. The receptors were gathered from a man between 18 and 29 years old in good health.

The chain couples TRBV25-1 to TRBJ2-7, with D perhaps matching TRBD1 or TRBD2 (5 bases each). V was trimmed by 2 bases and J by 6 bases, leaving 8 bases between them. This CDR3 region has 12 residues. Germline V lookup: CDR1 MGHDK, CDR2 SYGVNS. The CDR3 coding sequence is TGTGCCAGCAGTGAACCGGGACGCGAGCAGTACTTC. Translation gives CASSEPGREQYF.

The chain uses TRBV9 and TRBJ1-6, with 7 bases identical to TRBD1. Per the germline V gene, CDR1 is SGDLS and CDR2 is YYNGEE. This CDR3 region has 14 residues. Trimming took 3 bases from V and 6 from J; bases not matched to a gene: 3. The CDR3 coding sequence is TGTGCCAGCAGCGCAGGGGGAACTAATTCACCCCTCCACTTT. Residues: CASSAGGTNSPLHF.

The V and J genes are TRBV10-2 and TRBJ2-2, with 7 positions matching TRBD2. The CDR3 consists of 15 residues. Germline V lookup: CDR1 WSHSY, CDR2 SAAADI. The trim removed 4 bases at V and 3 bases at J, leaving 5 bases unmatched. CDR3 sequence: CASSGASGDTGELFF. In DNA, the CDR3 is TGCGCCAGCAGTGGAGCTAGCGGAGACACCGGGGAGCTGTTTTTT.

The rearrangement uses TRBV7-9 and TRBJ2-7, with 8 bases aligning to TRBD2. V shed 4 bases, J shed 4 bases, and the junction held 6 bases outside the gene matches. The germline gives CDR1 SEHNR, CDR2 FQNEAQ (reference sequence). CDR3 length: 14 amino acids. The CDR3 is CASSSSGTRYEQYF. The CDR3 DNA reads TGTGCCAGCAGCTCAAGTGGGACTAGGTACGAGCAGTACTTC.

The rearrangement links TRBV7-2 to TRBJ2-7; TRBD2 matches at 7 bases. Trimming removed 5 bases from V and 4 bases from J; junction bases left unmatched: 11. The CDR3 contains 15 residues. From germline, CDR1 is SGHTA and CDR2 FQGNSA. CDR3 bases: TGTGCCAGCAGCGCCCCCGGGACTAACCTTTACGAGCAGTACTTC. Protein sequence: CASSAPGTNLYEQYF.

The chain is built from TRBV6-4 and TRBJ2-1, with D possibly being TRBD1 or TRBD2 (6 bases each). CDR3 length equals 13 residues. The V end was cut by 4 bases, the J end by 4 bases, with 8 bases between. Germline CDR1 and CDR2: MRHNA and SNTAGT. Here the CDR3 reads CASSAGAYNEQFF. The CDR3 DNA reads as TGTGCCAGCAGTGCGGGGGCTTACAATGAGCAGTTCTTC.